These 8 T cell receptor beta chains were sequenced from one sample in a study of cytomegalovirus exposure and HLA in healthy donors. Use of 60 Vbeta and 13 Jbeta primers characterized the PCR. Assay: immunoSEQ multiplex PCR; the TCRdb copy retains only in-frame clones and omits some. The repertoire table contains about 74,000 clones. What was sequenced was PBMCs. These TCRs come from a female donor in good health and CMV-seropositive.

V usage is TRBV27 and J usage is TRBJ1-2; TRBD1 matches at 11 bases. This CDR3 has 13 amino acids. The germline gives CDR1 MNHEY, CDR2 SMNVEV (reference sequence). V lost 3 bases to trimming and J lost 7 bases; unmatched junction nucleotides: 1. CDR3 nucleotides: TGTGCCAGCAGTTTCGGGACAGGGGGTGGCTACACCTTC. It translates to CASSFGTGGGYTF.

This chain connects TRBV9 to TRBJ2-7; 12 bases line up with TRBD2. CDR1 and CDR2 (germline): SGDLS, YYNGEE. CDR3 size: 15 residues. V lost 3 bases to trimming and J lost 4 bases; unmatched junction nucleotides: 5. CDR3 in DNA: TGTGCCAGCAGCGCGGGACTAGCGGGCGAGTACGAGCAGTACTTC. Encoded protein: CASSAGLAGEYEQYF.

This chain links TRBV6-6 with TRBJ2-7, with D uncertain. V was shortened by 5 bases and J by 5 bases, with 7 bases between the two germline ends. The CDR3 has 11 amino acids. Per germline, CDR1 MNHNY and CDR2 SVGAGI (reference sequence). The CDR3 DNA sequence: TGTGCCAGCAGTCTTAGTCACGAGCAGTACTTC. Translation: CASSLSHEQYF.

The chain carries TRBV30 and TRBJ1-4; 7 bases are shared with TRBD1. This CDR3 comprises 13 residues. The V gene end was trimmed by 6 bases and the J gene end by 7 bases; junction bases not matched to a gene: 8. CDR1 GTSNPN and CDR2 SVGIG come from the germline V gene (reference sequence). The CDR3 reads CACTRGGGEKLFF. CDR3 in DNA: TGTGCCTGTACTAGAGGGGGCGGTGAAAAACTGTTTTTT.

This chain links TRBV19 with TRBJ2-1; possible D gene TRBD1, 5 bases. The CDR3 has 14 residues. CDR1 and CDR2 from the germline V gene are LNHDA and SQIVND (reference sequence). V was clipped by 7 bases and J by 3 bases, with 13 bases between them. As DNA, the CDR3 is TGTGCCAGTACTTCAGGACAAGTCTACAATGAGCAGTTCTTC. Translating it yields CASTSGQVYNEQFF.

The CDR3 DNA is TGTGCCAGCAGCCCGTCGACAGGGGTCGATGGGGAGACCCAGTACTTC. Protein: CASSPSTGVDGETQYF. V usage is TRBV4-2 and J usage is TRBJ2-5; 8 bases align to TRBD1. The trim removed 4 bases at V and 5 bases at J, leaving 12 bases unmatched. CDR3 length: 16 amino acids. Germline loops: CDR1 LGHNA, CDR2 YNFKEQ.

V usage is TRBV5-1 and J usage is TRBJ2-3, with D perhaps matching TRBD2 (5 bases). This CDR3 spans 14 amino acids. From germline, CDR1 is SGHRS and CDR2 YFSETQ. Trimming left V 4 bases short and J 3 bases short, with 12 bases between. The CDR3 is CASSRTVQTDTQYF. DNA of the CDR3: TGCGCCAGCAGCCGGACTGTTCAGACAGATACGCAGTATTTT.

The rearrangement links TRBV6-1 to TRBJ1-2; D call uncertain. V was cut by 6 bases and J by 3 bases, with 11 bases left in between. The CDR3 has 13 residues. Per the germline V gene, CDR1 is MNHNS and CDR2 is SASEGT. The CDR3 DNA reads TGTGCCAGCAGACTGCCGCACCACTATGGCTACACCTTC. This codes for CASRLPHHYGYTF.